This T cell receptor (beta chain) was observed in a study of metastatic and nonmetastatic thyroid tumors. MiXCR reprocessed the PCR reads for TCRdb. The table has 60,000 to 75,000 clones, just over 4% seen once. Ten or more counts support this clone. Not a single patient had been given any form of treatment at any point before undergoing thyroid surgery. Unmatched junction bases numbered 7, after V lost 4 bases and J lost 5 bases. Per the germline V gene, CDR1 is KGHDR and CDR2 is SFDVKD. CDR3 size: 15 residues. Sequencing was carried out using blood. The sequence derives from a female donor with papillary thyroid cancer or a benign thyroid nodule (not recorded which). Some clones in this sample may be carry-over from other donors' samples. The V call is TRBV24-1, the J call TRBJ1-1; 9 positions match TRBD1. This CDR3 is CATSEGQGPGTEAFF. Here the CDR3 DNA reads TGTGCCACCAGTGAAGGACAGGGGCCTGGGACTGAAGCTTTCTTT.